Below are 29 T cell receptor beta chains sequenced from a single sample in a study of T cell clonality in common variable immunodeficiency. The study's findings and limits: In common variable immunodeficiency, TCR beta chains reportedly carried fewer deletions and N-nucleotide insertions.

Here immunoSEQ multiplex PCR was the method, and the copy in TCRdb shows in-frame clones only, minus some. The data list tens of thousands of clones, none observed once; around 3.1% falls to the top ten. Their specific antigens are unknown. Sequenced input: peripheral blood mononuclear cells. The receptor set was obtained from a human donor with common variable immunodeficiency.

As regards this clone: Coverage ceases 3 residues before the CDR3 finishes, and the germline J gene fills in the end. The chain has TRBV5-5 and TRBJ2-2; D gene uncertain. The V and J ends lost 3 bases and 6 bases respectively, with 12 bases between them. This CDR3 comprises 14 residues. Per germline, CDR1 SGHKS and CDR2 YYEKEE (reference sequence). CDR3 bases read: TGTGCCAGCAGCTCCGGCGGTAGTGCCGGGGAG. This codes for CASSSGGSAGE. The whole CDR3 protein reads CASSSGGSAGELFF.

This clone was seen only a few times. At one end, the junction sequence differs from germline, possibly due to a read error. The observed sequence ends 3 residues before the CDR3 terminus, with the missing tail filled in from the germline J gene. This chain connects TRBV7-9 to TRBJ2-7, with a weak D call TRBD2 (5 bases). The CDR3 consists of 11 residues. Germline V gene data show CDR1 as SEHNR and CDR2 as FQNEAQ (reference sequence). The DNA read from the CDR3 is TGTTCCAGCAGCCCCCGGGGCGAG. It encodes CSSSPRGE. The CDR3 as a whole reads CSSSPRGEQYF.

As regards this clone: The read ends 3 residues early relative to the CDR3; the germline J gene fills the gap. The gene calls are TRBV20-1 and TRBJ2-5; D call uncertain. Trimming left V 3 bases short and J 5 bases short, with 7 bases between. CDR1 and CDR2 from the germline V gene are DFQATT and SNEGSKA (reference sequence). CDR3 length: 11 residues. The CDR3 loop reads CSARAFETQYF. The DNA read from the CDR3 is TGCAGTGCTAGGGCCTTTGAGACC.

About this clone itself: The CDR3 extends 3 residues past the end of the read, so its final part is completed from the germline J gene. The genes are TRBV7-8 and TRBJ2-6, with 7 bases that match TRBD1. Looked up from germline, CDR1 is SGHVS and CDR2 is FQNEAQ. The CDR3 runs to 16 residues. Trimming cost V 5 bases and J 4 bases; bases outside gene matches: 8. Partial CDR3 DNA: TGTGCCAGCAGCGGGAAACAGGGGACGGGGGCCAACGTC. Translation: CASSGKQGTGANV. The whole CDR3 region reads CASSGKQGTGANVLTF.

This clone turned up a few times. With the read ending 3 residues before the CDR3 end, the germline J gene is used to fill in that end. V and J are TRBV5-1 and TRBJ2-2, with D perhaps matching TRBD2 (7 bases). In germline, CDR1 is SGHRS, CDR2 YFSETQ. This CDR3 has 15 residues. Trimming stripped 2 bases from V and 4 bases from J, with 12 bases between. Incomplete CDR3 DNA: TGCGCCAGCAGCTTTGGCGGGGGCGGCACCGGGGAG. Protein sequence: CASSFGGGGTGE. The CDR3 in its entirety is CASSFGGGGTGELFF.

This clone was found a few times. Read coverage stops 3 residues before the CDR3 terminus; the germline J gene supplies the remainder. This rearrangement joins TRBV6-2 or TRBV6-3 to TRBJ1-2; the D gene is possibly TRBD1 (5 bases). The CDR3 is made up of 16 amino acids. CDR1 is MNHEY, CDR2 SVGEGT, per germline. The germline V and J ends were trimmed by 8 bases and 5 bases, with 24 bases remaining between them. The CDR3 bases that were read are TGTGCCAGCGTGCTTGACAGTCCTCTCACTCTTTATGGC. Translation: CASVLDSPLTLYG. The whole CDR3 sequence reads CASVLDSPLTLYGYTF.

In this sample, this clone turned up many times. The CDR3 end lies 3 residues beyond the end of the read and is filled in from the germline J gene. The V gene is TRBV7-2, the J gene TRBJ1-3, with no clear D. The length of the CDR3 is 14 residues. Trimming shortened V by 5 bases and J by 0 bases, and 8 bases separated the two germline ends. Germline CDR1 reads SGHTA; CDR2 reads FQGNSA. The CDR3 bases that were read are TGTGCCAGCAGCATACAGAGCTCTGGAAACACC. Its protein product is CASSIQSSGNT. The full CDR3 protein is CASSIQSSGNTIYF.

This clone was detected only a few times. The read stops 3 residues short of the end of the CDR3; the missing end is completed from the germline J gene. The genes are TRBV7-2 and TRBJ1-5, with D uncertain. This CDR3 comprises 14 residues. The ends were cut back, 1 base at V and 2 bases at J, with 6 bases in the middle. Germline values: CDR1 SGHTA, CDR2 FQGNSA. CDR3 loop: CASSLERGNQPQHF. Partial CDR3 DNA: TGTGCCAGCAGCTTAGAAAGGGGCAATCAGCCC.

Notes on this clone: The read comes to an end 3 residues before the CDR3 does, leaving the germline J gene to fill in the end. The genes are TRBV6-1 and TRBJ2-7; the D gene is possibly TRBD2 (7 bases). Germline V lookup: CDR1 MNHNS, CDR2 SASEGT. The V end was cut by 2 bases, the J end by 3 bases, with 14 bases between. The CDR3 covers 15 residues. The CDR3 sequence: CASSEYAGAGYEQYF. The DNA read from the CDR3 is TGTGCCAGCAGTGAATACGCGGGGGCTGGCTACGAG.

Remarks on this clone: The DNA ends 3 residues before the CDR3 does, and the rest of the CDR3 is filled in from the germline J gene. V usage is TRBV18 and J usage is TRBJ2-1; a weak D match, TRBD2 (6 bases). The CDR3 has 12 residues. Germline V gives CDR1 KGHSH, CDR2 LQKENI. V was cut by 6 bases and J by 9 bases, with 12 bases left in between. The covered CDR3 bases are TGTGCCAGCTCGGGAGGACACACTGAG. It encodes CASSGGHTE. The entire CDR3 protein is CASSGGHTEQFF.

This clone was recorded many times. The CDR3 end lies 3 residues beyond the end of the read and is filled in from the germline J gene. The gene calls are TRBV5-1 and TRBJ2-3, with 8 bases matching TRBD2. CDR1 is SGHRS and CDR2 is YFSETQ in the germline V gene. The CDR3 loop spans 17 amino acids. Trimming took 0 bases from V and 0 from J; bases not matched to a gene: 6. The CDR3 here is CASSLVSGASSTDTQYF. CDR3 DNA (partial): TGCGCCAGCAGCTTGGTTAGCGGGGCATCTAGCACAGATACG.

There are a few counts of this clone. The read is 3 residues too short to cover the CDR3 end, so that end is filled in from the germline J gene. This chain joins TRBV5-1 and TRBJ2-6; D gene unclear. The V and J ends lost 4 bases and 0 bases respectively, with 8 bases between them. The CDR3 is 15 amino acids. Germline V lookup: CDR1 SGHRS, CDR2 YFSETQ. CDR3 bases read: TGCGCCAGCAGCCCCGTGGCCTCTGGGGCCAACGTC. Residues: CASSPVASGANV. The entire CDR3 protein reads CASSPVASGANVLTF.

In this sample, this clone turned up a few times. The sequenced part of the CDR3 DNA is TGTGCCTGGAGACATCTGGCGAACACTGAA. Translation gives CAWRHLANTE. In full, the CDR3 is CAWRHLANTEAFF. The rearrangement joins TRBV30 to TRBJ1-1; D gene ambiguous. The CDR3 goes on 3 residues after the read ends, and that part is filled in from the germline J gene. V lost 3 bases, J lost 1 base, and 9 bases lay in between. The CDR3 runs 13 residues. Germline V CDR1 and CDR2: GTSNPN, SVGIG (reference sequence).

Points on this clone: The read ends 3 residues early relative to the CDR3; the germline J gene fills the gap. The J gene is TRBJ1-3, the V gene TRBV5-6; no definite D call. This CDR3 is built from 15 residues. Germline V CDR1 and CDR2: SGHDT, YYEEEE. V lost 4 bases, J lost 0 bases, and 11 bases lay in between. The CDR3 region is CASSQGPFSGNTIYF. The part of the CDR3 DNA that was read is TGTGCCAGCAGCCAAGGGCCGTTCTCTGGAAACACC.

This clone appeared many times. The read falls 3 residues short of the CDR3 end, and the missing part is taken from the germline J gene. The rearrangement joins TRBV20-1 to TRBJ1-2, with 10 bases matching TRBD1. The CDR3 is 15 residues long. After removal of 6 bases from V and 4 bases from J, the junction contained 11 bases not matched to a gene. Germline CDR1 is DFQATT and CDR2 is SNEGSKA (reference sequence). The CDR3 bases that were read are TGCAGTGCAGAGAATCCGGGACAGGGGACCTATGGC. Its protein is CSAENPGQGTYG. The full-length CDR3 reads as CSAENPGQGTYGYTF.

This clone was seen a handful of times. The read halts 3 residues ahead of the CDR3 end, with the missing end drawn from the germline J gene. The chain carries TRBV18 and TRBJ2-3; tentatively, D is TRBD2 (6 bases). V dropped 1 base and J dropped 5 bases, with 16 bases sitting between them. The germline V gene encodes CDR1 KGHSH and CDR2 LQKENI. This CDR3 contains 16 residues. CDR3 DNA, as far as it was read: TGTGCCAGCTCACCACGGGGGGATCCCCGGCAAGATACG. It specifies CASSPRGDPRQDT. The full CDR3 is CASSPRGDPRQDTQYF.

As for this clone: The read comes to an end 3 residues before the CDR3 does, leaving the germline J gene to fill in the end. The same CDR3 also results from other DNA sequences found in this sample. The chain has TRBV7-9 and TRBJ2-7; D uncertain. Trimming left V 1 base short and J 1 base short, with 8 bases between. Per the germline V gene, CDR1 is SEHNR and CDR2 is FQNEAQ (reference sequence). The CDR3 contains 14 residues. The DNA read from the CDR3 is TGTGCCAGCAGCTTAGGCCAGGCTTCCTACGAG. Amino acid sequence: CASSLGQASYE. The entire CDR3 protein reads CASSLGQASYEQYF.

This clone was picked up many times. The chain's CDR3 is CASSPRDSGKEKLFF. The CDR3 bases that were read are TGCGCCAGCAGCCCCCGGGACAGTGGAAAGGAAAAA. V is TRBV5-1 and J is TRBJ1-4; 7 positions match TRBD1. The read halts 3 residues ahead of the CDR3 end, with the missing end drawn from the germline J gene. The V gene end was trimmed by 4 bases and the J gene end by 8 bases; junction bases not matched to a gene: 11. The germline CDR1 and CDR2 sequences are SGHRS and YFSETQ. CDR3 length equals 15 residues.

As to this clone: The CDR3 is cut off 3 residues early in the read; its end comes from the germline J gene. The genes are TRBV19 and TRBJ2-1; tentative D call: TRBD2 (6 bases). Germline assignment: CDR1 LNHDA and CDR2 SQIVND (reference sequence). The CDR3 covers 14 residues. The ends were cut back, 7 bases at V and 6 bases at J, with 16 bases in the middle. CDR3 DNA, as far as it was read: TGTGCCAGTAATATCGGGGGAACCGGCAATGAG. This translates into CASNIGGTGNE. The entire CDR3 sequence reads CASNIGGTGNEQFF.

This clone came up many times. The observed sequence ends 3 residues before the CDR3 terminus, with the missing tail filled in from the germline J gene. The chain couples TRBV7-3 to TRBJ1-1; TRBD1 aligns across 10 bases. The germline CDR1 and CDR2 sequences are SGHTA and FQGTGA. This CDR3 comprises 14 residues. The trim removed 5 bases at V and 5 bases at J, leaving 5 bases unmatched. CDR3 DNA (partial): TGTGCCAGCAGCCCCGGGACAGGGGTTACTGAA. It yields the protein CASSPGTGVTE. The entire CDR3 is CASSPGTGVTEAFF.

This clone is deemed medium-sized. The CDR3 end is not reached by the read, which stops 3 residues before it; the germline J gene fills it in. The gene calls are TRBV5-6 and TRBJ1-6; D might be TRBD1 (5 bases). CDR1 is SGHDT and CDR2 is YYEEEE in the germline V gene. The CDR3 is 14 amino acids. Deletions cut 2 bases from V and 10 bases from J, with 13 bases between. CDR3 protein: CASSFGRVYSPLHF. The part of the CDR3 DNA that was read is TGTGCCAGCAGCTTTGGCAGGGTTTACTCACCC.

The sample holds a few counts of this clone. The read terminates 3 residues ahead of where the CDR3 ends, so the germline J gene completes it. This chain uses TRBV30 with TRBJ2-5; perhaps TRBD2 as D (6 bases). The CDR3 loop spans 12 amino acids. In germline, CDR1 is GTSNPN, CDR2 SVGIG (reference sequence). The germline V and J ends were trimmed by 1 base and 3 bases, with 6 bases remaining between them. The CDR3 spells CAWSASEETQYF. CDR3 bases read: TGTGCCTGGAGTGCTAGCGAAGAGACC. Full variable domain (outside the CDR3, taken from reference TRBV30 and TRBJ2-5): SQTIHQWPATLVQPVGSPLSLECTVEGTSNPNLYWYRQAAGRGLQLLFYSVGIGQISSEVPQNLSASRPQDRQFILSSKKLLLSDSGFYLCAWSASEETQYFGPGTRLLVL.

This clone was observed at least ten times. The read is 3 residues too short to cover the CDR3 end, so that end is filled in from the germline J gene. The rearrangement joins TRBV29-1 to TRBJ1-2, with D possibly TRBD1 on 5 matching bases. CDR3 length: 13 residues. Germline loops: CDR1 SQVTM, CDR2 ANQGSEA. V was pared by 1 base and J by 7 bases, with 13 bases between. The sequenced part of the CDR3 DNA is TGCAGCGTTGAAGTAGGGCAGGGAGTTGGC. Its translation is CSVEVGQGVG. The whole CDR3 sequence is CSVEVGQGVGYTF.

This clone showed up just a few times. The read stops 3 residues short of the end of the CDR3; the missing end is completed from the germline J gene. This chain links TRBV2 with TRBJ2-2; 7 bases are shared with TRBD2. The CDR3 is 14 residues long. The germline V gene has CDR1 SNHLY and CDR2 FYNNEI. V trimming: 6 bases; J trimming: 4 bases; junction bases outside the gene matches: 5. The sequenced CDR3 bases are TGTGCCAGCAGGGGCAGGGAGGGCACCGGGGAG. This gives the protein CASRGREGTGE. The full CDR3 protein is CASRGREGTGELFF.

This chain's CDR3 is CASSIGRGPYEQYF. The CDR3 bases that were read are TGTGCCAGTAGTATAGGGCGGGGTCCCTACGAG. J is TRBJ2-7 and V is TRBV19; tentatively, D is TRBD2 (6 bases). The CDR3 end is not reached by the read, which stops 3 residues before it; the germline J gene fills it in. Germline CDR1 is LNHDA and CDR2 is SQIVND (reference sequence). Trimming cost V 1 base and J 2 bases, with 9 bases left between them. The CDR3 extends over 14 amino acids.

This clone was seen ten or more times. The sequence runs out 3 residues before the end of the CDR3; the remainder is reconstructed from the germline J gene. The chain uses TRBV6-4 and TRBJ2-5; D unresolved. V was pared by 2 bases and J by 2 bases, with 6 bases between. Germline CDR1 reads MRHNA; CDR2 reads SNTAGT. This CDR3 is built from 13 residues. The CDR3 region is CASSDTPQETQYF. The DNA read from the CDR3 is TGTGCCAGCAGTGACACACCACAAGAGACC.

This clone occurred many times. The read comes to an end 3 residues before the CDR3 does, leaving the germline J gene to fill in the end. The rearrangement uses TRBV30 and TRBJ1-4; D is ambiguous. The germline V and J ends were trimmed by 3 bases and 5 bases, with 16 bases remaining between them. CDR3 size: 15 residues. Germline CDR1 reads GTSNPN; CDR2 reads SVGIG (reference sequence). CDR3 DNA (partial): TGTGCCTGGAGCCTAAAGGAGGGTTGGAATGAAAAA. Amino acid sequence: CAWSLKEGWNEK. The CDR3 in full is CAWSLKEGWNEKLFF.

In its sample, this clone was seen a few times. The read comes to an end 3 residues before the CDR3 does, leaving the germline J gene to fill in the end. This chain uses TRBV6-1 with TRBJ2-1; 10 bases map to TRBD2. The trim removed 2 bases at V and 9 bases at J, leaving 7 bases unmatched. This CDR3 is built from 15 residues. From germline, CDR1 is MNHNS and CDR2 SASEGT. The chain's CDR3 is CASSELAGVFSEQFF. The sequenced CDR3 bases are TGTGCCAGCAGTGAACTAGCGGGGGTATTTTCTGAG.

This clone was picked up many times. CDR3 residues: CATSRDTISNQPQHF. The sequenced CDR3 bases are TGTGCCACCAGCAGAGACACAATTAGCAATCAGCCC. This chain connects TRBV15 to TRBJ1-5; D is uncertain. The CDR3 is cut off 3 residues early in the read; its end comes from the germline J gene. This CDR3 has 15 amino acids. Trimming left V 0 bases short and J 0 bases short, with 6 bases between. The germline V gene encodes CDR1 LNHNV and CDR2 YYDKDF (reference sequence).